The T cell receptor beta chain described here comes from a study of cytomegalovirus exposure and HLA in healthy donors. Points from the study as a whole: In a later analysis, parvovirus B19, influenza, CMV and Epstein-Barr virus appeared linked to several top co-occurrence clusters. When analyzed later, a missense DCLRE1C variant was found to be linked to TCR beta V- and J-gene trimming. Cytomegalovirus association was assigned to about 150 TCR beta chains. The productive fraction for most TCR beta V segments was about 87% or about 30% in an earlier analysis.

V lost 1 base and J 2 bases, leaving 12 bases between the germline ends. The CDR3 loop spans 15 amino acids. Germline CDR1 SGHTA, CDR2 FQGNSA. Primers included in the PCR were 60 Vbeta and 13 Jbeta primers. The protocol was immunoSEQ multiplex PCR, while the TCRdb copy is restricted to in-frame clones and leaves out a portion. This sample has about 140,000 clones, with about 8.9% found just once. This clone came up a few times. Its antigen is unidentified. This sequence joins TRBV7-2 and TRBJ2-7, with D possibly being TRBD2 (6 bases). The source is a middle-aged man in good health and CMV-seronegative. Input material: PBMCs. CDR3 bases: TGTGCCAGCAGCTTAGGACTAGAGGGGACCTACGAGCAGTACTTC. Its translation is CASSLGLEGTYEQYF.